What follows are 28 T cell receptor beta chains derived from one specimen sequenced in a study of T cell changes during pregnancy in multiple sclerosis. The protocol was immunoSEQ multiplex PCR, while the TCRdb copy is restricted to in-frame clones and leaves out a portion. The data hold 30,000 or so clones, with 70% to 90% observed a single time. Sequenced here: CD8+ T cells from peripheral blood mononuclear cells, sampled in the third trimester of pregnancy. The source is a female donor with multiple sclerosis, enrolled in a pregnancy study.

J is TRBJ2-7 and V is TRBV27, with 11 bases lining up with TRBD1. V lost 8 bases, J lost 2 bases, and 14 bases stayed unmatched. There are 17 residues in the CDR3. Germline V gene data show CDR1 as MNHEY and CDR2 as SMNVEV (reference sequence). DNA of the CDR3: TGTGCCAGCCAGACGGTTACGTCGGGACAGGGGGCCTACGAGCAGTACTTC. Translation gives CASQTVTSGQGAYEQYF.

This clone appeared a single time. The J gene is TRBJ2-7, the V gene TRBV9; 9 bases agree with TRBD2. From germline, CDR1 is SGDLS and CDR2 YYNGEE. V was pared by 0 bases and J by 2 bases, with 3 bases of the junction left unmatched. The CDR3 is 15 amino acids. This chain's CDR3 is CASSVALAGTYEQYF. The CDR3 nucleotides are TGTGCCAGCAGCGTAGCACTAGCGGGTACCTACGAGCAGTACTTC.

Turning to this clone: An end of the junction differs from the germline gene, which may be a read error. V and J are TRBV25-1 and TRBJ1-4; TRBD1 agrees at 7 bases. Germline assignment: CDR1 MGHDK and CDR2 SYGVNS. The CDR3 totals 12 residues. CDR3 residues: CASSSLPGQIIF. In nucleotides, the CDR3 is TGTGCCAGCAGTTCCCTTCCGGGACAGATAATTTTT. Filled out from reference TRBV25-1 and TRBJ1-4, the complete variable domain reads EADIYQTPRYLVIGTGKKITLECSQTMGHDKMYWYQQDPGMELHLIHYSYGVNSTEKGDLSSESTVSRIRTEHFPLTLESARPSHTSQYLCASSSLPGQIIFGSGTQLSVL.

The V call is TRBV7-8, the J call TRBJ1-2; D gene ambiguous. This CDR3 has 15 amino acids. CDR1 and CDR2 from the germline V gene are SGHVS and FQNEAQ. Trimming took 2 bases from V and 1 from J, leaving 11 bases between them. The CDR3 sequence: CASSLLTALNYGYTF. CDR3 in DNA: TGTGCCAGCAGCTTATTAACAGCTCTTAACTATGGCTACACCTTC.

The chain carries TRBV5-6 and TRBJ1-1, with 7 bases matching TRBD1. With V trimmed by 4 bases and J by 1 base, 13 bases remained unmatched. There are 17 residues in the CDR3. The germline V gene has CDR1 SGHDT and CDR2 YYEEEE. In DNA form, the CDR3 reads TGTGCCAGCAGCCGGACAGGAATGGGTATCTCGAACACTGAAGCTTTCTTT. Its protein is CASSRTGMGISNTEAFF. Looking up the rest from reference TRBV5-6 and TRBJ1-1 gives the full variable domain: DAGVTQSPTHLIKTRGQQVTLRCSPKSGHDTVSWYQQALGQGPQFIFQYYEEEERQRGNFPDRFSGHQFPNYSSELNVNALLLGDSALYLCASSRTGMGISNTEAFFGQGTRLTVV.

This chain connects TRBV9 to TRBJ2-7; D possibly corresponds to TRBD1 (7 bases). The CDR3 consists of 14 residues. Germline loops: CDR1 SGDLS, CDR2 YYNGEE. Trimming left V 0 bases short and J 3 bases short, with 10 bases between. CDR3 coding DNA: TGTGCCAGCAGCGTAGACCAGGGGGGCTACGAGCAGTACTTC. Amino acids: CASSVDQGGYEQYF.

In this sample, this clone turned up a few times. The gene calls are TRBV29-1 and TRBJ1-1, with TRBD1 matching over 9 bases. The V and J ends lost 5 bases and 7 bases, in that order; junction bases with no gene match: 5. The germline V gene encodes CDR1 SQVTM and CDR2 ANQGSEA. The CDR3 consists of 12 residues. In nucleotides, the CDR3 is TGCAGCGTTCCCCGGACAGGGGATGAAGCTTTCTTT. It yields the protein CSVPRTGDEAFF.

This sequence joins TRBV5-5 and TRBJ1-1; D is unclear. The germline CDR1 and CDR2 sequences are SGHKS and YYEKEE (reference sequence). The V end lost 0 bases, the J end lost 5 bases, and 17 bases lay between the germline ends. This CDR3 spans 16 amino acids. The CDR3 is CASSLDGIQLRTEAFF. CDR3 nucleotides: TGTGCCAGCAGCTTGGATGGCATACAACTACGAACTGAAGCTTTCTTT.

The chain couples TRBV13 to TRBJ2-3; 7 bases line up with TRBD2. CDR1 and CDR2 (germline): PRHDT, FYEKMQ (reference sequence). Germline trimming cut 3 bases from V and 0 bases from J; bases unmatched to any gene: 6. This CDR3 is built from 16 residues. The CDR3 sequence: CASSFGQRGSTDTQYF. The CDR3 DNA reads TGTGCCAGCAGCTTTGGGCAGCGGGGTAGCACAGATACGCAGTATTTT.

V usage is TRBV7-8 and J usage is TRBJ2-7; 7 bases fit TRBD1. Germline CDR1 is SGHVS and CDR2 is FQNEAQ. Losses at the gene ends were 1 base for V and 5 bases for J; bases not matched to a gene: 8. CDR3 length: 15 residues. The CDR3 spells CASSLGQGIWDEQYF. DNA of the CDR3: TGTGCCAGCAGCTTAGGACAGGGAATTTGGGACGAGCAGTACTTC.

The V call is TRBV5-4, the J call TRBJ1-2; a possible D gene is TRBD1 (6 bases). V was pared by 3 bases and J by 6 bases, with 15 bases between. CDR3 length equals 14 residues. Germline V gene sequence: CDR1 SGHNT, CDR2 YYREEE (reference sequence). The CDR3 nucleotides are TGTGCCAGCAGCTCACCACAGGGTAGAGATGGCTACACCTTC. It yields the protein CASSSPQGRDGYTF. Looking up the rest from reference TRBV5-4 and TRBJ1-2 gives the full variable domain: ETGVTQSPTHLIKTRGQQVTLRCSSQSGHNTVSWYQQALGQGPQFIFQYYREEENGRGNFPPRFSGLQFPNYSSELNVNALELDDSALYLCASSSPQGRDGYTFGSGTRLTVV.

This clone rates as medium-sized. The rearrangement links TRBV27 to TRBJ2-1; 9 bases line up with TRBD1. The CDR3 totals 14 residues. J was trimmed by 7 bases and V by 5 bases; bases with no gene match: 6. CDR1 and CDR2 from the germline V gene are MNHEY and SMNVEV (reference sequence). The CDR3 sequence is CASSPRQGGNEQFF. The DNA for the CDR3 is TGTGCCAGCAGTCCCAGACAGGGGGGGAATGAGCAGTTCTTC.

The chain has TRBV4-1 and TRBJ1-2; 7 nucleotides align to TRBD1. The CDR3 loop spans 15 amino acids. The V segment lost 3 bases and the J segment 4 bases; nucleotides outside the gene matches: 8. The germline V gene has CDR1 MGHRA and CDR2 YSYEKL. In nucleotides, the CDR3 is TGCGCCAGCAGCCAGGCCCGACAGGGTGGCTATGGCTACACCTTC. Translation gives CASSQARQGGYGYTF.

The chain recombines TRBV15 with TRBJ1-5; 7 bases are a match to TRBD1. CDR3 length: 14 residues. Germline loops: CDR1 LNHNV, CDR2 YYDKDF (reference sequence). The V gene end was trimmed by 4 bases and the J gene end by 2 bases; junction bases not matched to a gene: 2. The CDR3 spells CATSNRGGNQPQHF. DNA of the CDR3: TGTGCCACCAGCAACAGGGGTGGCAATCAGCCCCAGCATTTT.

V is TRBV5-4 and J is TRBJ2-3; possible D gene TRBD2, 7 bases. Trimming pared 0 bases from V and 2 bases from J, leaving 16 bases between. From germline, CDR1 is SGHNT and CDR2 YYREEE (reference sequence). CDR3 size: 17 residues. The CDR3 coding sequence is TGTGCCAGCAGCTTGGATTTAAGGGGGGGGCTCACAGATACGCAGTATTTT. It codes for CASSLDLRGGLTDTQYF.

The chain joins TRBV5-1 to TRBJ2-5; TRBD1 agrees at 7 bases. This CDR3 region has 15 residues. V was pared by 0 bases and J by 4 bases, with 6 bases of the junction left unmatched. Germline lookup yields CDR1 SGHRS and CDR2 YFSETQ. CDR3 sequence: CASSLGQGAGETQYF. CDR3 nucleotides: TGCGCCAGCAGCTTGGGACAGGGTGCGGGAGAGACCCAGTACTTC.

The chain uses TRBV11-2 and TRBJ2-1, with 14 bases matching TRBD2. This CDR3 has 16 amino acids. The germline V gene encodes CDR1 SGHAT and CDR2 FQNNGV. With 4 bases clipped from V and 7 bases from J, the junction kept 6 bases outside the gene matches. CDR3 bases: TGTGCCAGCAGCTCCCGGACTAGCGGGAGGCTAAATGAGCAGTTCTTC. Residues: CASSSRTSGRLNEQFF. The complete variable domain, with remaining parts taken from reference TRBV11-2 and TRBJ2-1, reads EAGVAQSPRYKIIEKRQSVAFWCNPISGHATLYWYQQILGQGPKLLIQFQNNGVVDDSQLPKDRFSAERLKGVDSTLKIQPAKLEDSAVYLCASSSRTSGRLNEQFFGPGTRLTVL.

This CDR3 reads CASSPGGNTEAFF. The CDR3 DNA is TGTGCCAGTAGCCCGGGGGGGAACACTGAAGCTTTCTTT. V is TRBV19 and J is TRBJ1-1, with a tentative D call TRBD1 (5 bases). From germline, CDR1 is LNHDA and CDR2 SQIVND (reference sequence). The CDR3 spans 13 residues. V was pared by 6 bases and J by 1 base, with 9 bases between.

V and J are TRBV7-6 and TRBJ2-7, with D perhaps TRBD2 (6 bases). CDR3 length: 14 residues. In germline, CDR1 is SGHVS, CDR2 FNYEAQ. V shed 5 bases and J shed 2 bases, with 13 bases lying between them. The CDR3 region is CASSGGTRPYEQYF. The CDR3 bases are TGTGCCAGCAGCGGCGGGACTCGGCCCTACGAGCAGTACTTC.

V usage is TRBV2 and J usage is TRBJ1-2; TRBD1 might be the D (5 bases). The CDR3 consists of 13 residues. V gave up 3 bases and J gave up 1 base, with 6 bases separating them. Germline V CDR1 and CDR2: SNHLY, FYNNEI. CDR3 amino acids: CASSETVNYGYTF. CDR3 nucleotides: TGTGCCAGCAGTGAGACAGTTAACTATGGCTACACCTTC.

The CDR3, as DNA: TGCAGCGTCGGCCGATCTACCCGCAGGGAAGACTATGGCTACACCTTC. It codes for CSVGRSTRREDYGYTF. V is TRBV29-1 and J is TRBJ1-2; D possibly corresponds to TRBD1 (5 bases). CDR1 is SQVTM, CDR2 ANQGSEA, per germline. The length of the CDR3 is 16 residues. The V gene lost 6 bases and the J gene lost 3 bases, with 23 bases spanning the gap.

This CDR3 reads CASREQGGGKETQYF. The CDR3 DNA reads as TGCGCCAGCAGAGAACAGGGAGGGGGAAAAGAGACCCAGTACTTC. This rearrangement joins TRBV5-1 to TRBJ2-5; a weak D match, TRBD2 (7 bases). V was pared by 5 bases and J by 3 bases, with 17 bases between. CDR1 and CDR2 from the germline V gene are SGHRS and YFSETQ. This CDR3 comprises 15 residues.

The chain links TRBV21-1 to TRBJ2-7; the table's D call of TRBD1 was not tested on the DNA. TRBV21-1 is annotated as a pseudogene. The CDR3 sequence is 14 residues long. The CDR3 loop is CASSKTDVPYEQYF. CDR3 DNA: TGTGCCAGCAGCAAGACAGACGTTCCCTACGAGCAGTACTTC.

This clone was seen a single time. The chain couples TRBV4-1 to TRBJ2-7; no firm D call. V lost 3 bases and J lost 3, with 12 bases in between. CDR1 is MGHRA, CDR2 YSYEKL, per germline. This CDR3 spans 14 amino acids. The CDR3 loop reads CASSHQNSNYEQYF. CDR3 bases: TGCGCCAGCAGCCACCAAAACAGCAACTACGAGCAGTACTTC.

The CDR3: CASSNRGGKDTEAFF. The CDR3 DNA is TGTGCCAGCAGCAACAGGGGGGGGAAGGACACTGAAGCTTTCTTT. J is TRBJ1-1 and V is TRBV5-4; 8 bases agree with TRBD1. Looked up from germline, CDR1 is SGHNT and CDR2 is YYREEE (reference sequence). The CDR3 extends over 15 amino acids. After removal of 4 bases from V and 3 bases from J, the junction contained 8 bases not matched to a gene. The whole variable domain, filled in from reference TRBV5-4 and TRBJ1-1, reads ETGVTQSPTHLIKTRGQQVTLRCSSQSGHNTVSWYQQALGQGPQFIFQYYREEENGRGNFPPRFSGLQFPNYSSELNVNALELDDSALYLCASSNRGGKDTEAFFGQGTRLTVV.

This sequence joins TRBV27 and TRBJ1-6, with 8 positions matching TRBD1. The V segment lost 5 bases and the J segment 8 bases; nucleotides outside the gene matches: 11. The germline V gene has CDR1 MNHEY and CDR2 SMNVEV (reference sequence). The CDR3 runs 16 residues. The CDR3 protein is CASSRIKDREYSPLHF. The CDR3 DNA reads as TGTGCCAGCAGTCGAATCAAGGACAGGGAATATTCACCCCTCCACTTT.

The rearrangement uses TRBV7-9 and TRBJ1-2; D may be TRBD1 (6 bases). The V end lost 5 bases, the J end lost 7 bases, and 14 bases lay between the germline ends. The CDR3 runs 13 residues. The germline V gene encodes CDR1 SEHNR and CDR2 FQNEAQ (reference sequence). CDR3 loop: CASSGAGAGGYTF. The CDR3 DNA is TGTGCCAGCAGCGGGGCAGGGGCAGGTGGCTACACCTTC.

The chain employs TRBV27 and TRBJ2-2; weak D call: TRBD1 (5 bases). Germline assignment: CDR1 MNHEY and CDR2 SMNVEV (reference sequence). This CDR3 spans 17 amino acids. The V end lost 5 bases, the J end lost 0 bases, and 16 bases lay between the germline ends. For the CDR3, the DNA is TGTGCCAGCAGTACCCGCAAGACAGTGGCGAACACCGGGGAGCTGTTTTTT. It encodes CASSTRKTVANTGELFF.